The subject of this entry is one T cell receptor (beta chain). The sample originates from a study of T cell changes during pregnancy in multiple sclerosis. Germline V gives CDR1 MNHEY, CDR2 SMNVEV (reference sequence). CDR3 size: 13 residues. V gave up 6 bases and J gave up 4 bases; unmatched junction bases: 5. Sequencing used immunoSEQ multiplex PCR; TCRdb keeps in-frame clones, though not all of them. The sample yields 36,000 or so clones, roughly 90% seen once. This chain connects TRBV27 to TRBJ1-1, with 7 positions matching TRBD1. The origin of this receptor is a female donor with multiple sclerosis, enrolled in a pregnancy study. The source material was CD8+ T cells from peripheral blood mononuclear cells, sampled in the third trimester of pregnancy. The CDR3 loop reads CASSPTGLTEAFF. In DNA, the CDR3 is TGTGCCAGCAGCCCGACAGGGCTCACTGAAGCTTTCTTT.